These T cell receptor beta chains were read from a single sample in a study of blood T cell repertoires in COVID-19. TCRdb's copy holds only in-frame clones and misses some; the assay was immunoSEQ multiplex PCR. The sample contains 60,000 to 90,000 clones, roughly 84% of which appear only once. Sequencing used peripheral blood. The source is a man in his forties or fifties with acute or convalescent COVID-19. Each CDR3 is given with its conserved first and last residue. D genes are given only for firm matches. A row's size may be missing; if present it is once, few, many or a size class.

- - TRBJ2-7 TRBV6-5 CASRAQGLSYEQYF TGTGCCAGCAGGGCGCAGGGCCTCTCCTACGAGCAGTACTTC
- TRBD1 TRBJ2-2 TRBV7-2 CASSLVGGTGSTGELFF TGTGCCAGCAGCTTAGTAGGTGGGACAGGAAGCACCGGGGAGCTGTTTTTT
- - TRBJ1-5 TRBV6-2/TRBV6-3 CASSYSLRARSQPQHF TGTGCCAGCAGTTACTCGCTCAGGGCGCGGAGTCAGCCCCAGCATTTT
- - TRBJ1-4 TRBV28 CASRLNEKLFF TGTGCCAGCAGGCTAAATGAAAAACTGTTTTTT
once TRBD1 TRBJ2-5 TRBV7-3 CASSFGTGVETQYF TGTGCCAGCAGCTTCGGGACAGGGGTTGAGACCCAGTACTTC
- - TRBJ1-6 TRBV14 CASSQQDSPLHF TGTGCCAGCAGCCAACAGGATTCACCCCTCCACTTT
once TRBD2 TRBJ2-5 TRBV19 CASSDSLGLAGGTQETQYF TGTGCCAGTAGTGATAGCCTGGGACTAGCGGGAGGGACCCAAGAGACCCAGTACTTC
- - TRBJ1-1 TRBV2 CASSEAGANTEAFF TGTGCCAGCAGTGAAGCGGGGGCGAACACTGAAGCTTTCTTT
- TRBD2 TRBJ2-6 TRBV4-1 CASSPGGGSGANVLTF TGCGCCAGCAGCCCGGGAGGGGGTTCCGGGGCCAACGTCCTGACTTTC
- - TRBJ1-2 TRBV28 CASRTGTTNYGYTF TGTGCCAGCAGGACCGGGACAACCAACTATGGCTACACCTTC
- TRBD2 TRBJ2-7 TRBV7-9 CASSSPGLAVEQYF TGTGCCAGCAGTTCACCGGGACTAGCTGTCGAGCAGTACTTC
- - TRBJ1-5 TRBV6-2/TRBV6-3 CASSFSGRENQPQHF TGTGCCAGCAGTTTCTCCGGGAGGGAAAATCAGCCCCAGCATTTT
once - TRBJ1-2 TRBV18 CASSLGSSPGSNYGYTF TGTGCCAGCTCACTGGGTTCAAGTCCGGGATCCAACTATGGCTACACCTTC
once - TRBJ2-2 TRBV18 CASSPRTENTGELFF TGTGCCAGCTCGCCCCGGACAGAAAACACCGGGGAGCTGTTTTTT
once - TRBJ1-4 TRBV5-8 CASSLIGSGGANEKLFF TGTGCCAGCAGCTTGATAGGTTCCGGGGGTGCTAATGAAAAACTGTTTTTT
once - TRBJ2-5 TRBV28 CASRAGQFNQETQYF TGTGCCAGCAGGGCGGGACAGTTTAACCAAGAGACCCAGTACTTC
once TRBD2 TRBJ2-7 TRBV11-3 CASRRPGGLAGSHEQYF TGTGCCAGCCGACGACCGGGGGGTCTAGCGGGGAGCCACGAGCAGTACTTC
- TRBD1 TRBJ1-1 TRBV6-5 CASRDTGASTEAFF TGTGCCAGCAGGGATACAGGGGCGAGCACTGAAGCTTTCTTT
- TRBD2 TRBJ2-1 TRBV7-2 CASSFSGGIVRQFF TGTGCCAGCAGCTTTAGCGGGGGGATTGTACGGCAGTTCTTC
- - TRBJ2-5 TRBV7-9 CASSLNPGETQYF TGTGCCAGCAGCCTGAACCCGGGGGAGACCCAGTACTTC
once TRBD1 TRBJ1-1 TRBV19 CASRQRDRGENTEAFF TGTGCCAGTAGACAACGGGACAGGGGAGAGAACACTGAAGCTTTCTTT
- TRBD1 TRBJ2-2 TRBV5-1 CASSLPGQANTGELFF TGCGCCAGCTCCCTGCCGGGACAGGCTAACACCGGGGAGCTGTTTTTT
- - TRBJ1-3 TRBV18 CASSPPRAEGNTIYF TGTGCCAGCTCACCACCGCGGGCAGAAGGAAACACCATATATTTT
- - TRBJ2-7 TRBV9 CASSEEGTATYEQYF TGTGCCAGCAGCGAGGAGGGGACAGCGACCTACGAGCAGTACTTC
few - TRBJ2-1 TRBV5-8 CASGWSSYNEQFF TGTGCCAGCGGGTGGAGCTCCTACAATGAGCAGTTCTTC
- TRBD1 TRBJ1-1 TRBV7-6 CASSSTQGAGTEAFF TGTGCCAGCAGCTCAACTCAGGGGGCTGGGACTGAAGCTTTCTTT
- TRBD1 TRBJ2-7 TRBV7-9 CASSPTGTGADEQYF TGTGCCAGCAGCCCCACCGGGACAGGGGCCGACGAGCAGTACTTC
- TRBD1 TRBJ1-6 TRBV4-1 CASSLRPGQGGSPLHF TGCGCCAGCAGTCTACGACCGGGACAGGGAGGTTCACCCCTCCACTTT
- TRBD2 TRBJ2-5 TRBV14 CASSQALAGTETQYF TGTGCCAGCAGCCAAGCACTAGCGGGGACCGAGACCCAGTACTTC
- TRBD1 TRBJ2-7 TRBV13 CASSLEGAGYEQYF TGTGCCAGCAGCCTCGAGGGGGCGGGTTACGAGCAGTACTTC
once TRBD1 TRBJ2-5 TRBV7-3 CASSLTSDRQETQYF TGTGCCAGCAGCCTAACCTCGGACAGGCAAGAGACCCAGTACTTC
- - TRBJ1-1 TRBV5-6 CASRPRFRQKNTEAFF TGTGCCAGCAGGCCACGATTCAGACAGAAGAACACTGAAGCTTTCTTT
- TRBD2 TRBJ2-5 TRBV19 CASRETSAYQETQYF TGTGCCAGTAGGGAGACTAGCGCTTATCAAGAGACCCAGTACTTC
- TRBD1 TRBJ1-1 TRBV7-9 CASSSPGTGVTEAFF TGTGCCAGCAGCTCCCCCGGGACAGGGGTGACTGAAGCTTTCTTT
- TRBD1 TRBJ2-7 TRBV10-1 CASSTRGSRGYEQYF TGCGCCAGCAGCACCAGGGGGTCGCGCGGGTACGAGCAGTACTTC
- - TRBJ1-6 TRBV7-9 CASSLGGGGFGSPLHF TGTGCCAGCAGCTTAGGCGGGGGGGGTTTCGGTTCACCCCTCCACTTT
- TRBD1 TRBJ1-5 TRBV6-2/TRBV6-3 CASSYPRTGALNQPQHF TGTGCCAGCAGTTACCCCCGGACAGGCGCCCTCAATCAGCCCCAGCATTTT
- - TRBJ1-5 TRBV7-2 CASSLQQGDQPQHF TGTGCCAGCAGCCTTCAGCAGGGTGATCAGCCCCAGCATTTT
- TRBD2 TRBJ2-2 TRBV18 CASSPSGRADTGELFF TGTGCCAGCTCACCGAGCGGGAGGGCCGACACCGGGGAGCTGTTTTTT
- TRBD2 TRBJ2-7 TRBV19 CASSIDGAAGGPYEQYF TGTGCCAGTAGTATAGATGGGGCGGCGGGAGGGCCGTACGAGCAGTACTTC
- TRBD1 TRBJ1-2 TRBV19 CASSNGTGYGYTF TGTGCCAGTAGTAACGGGACAGGCTATGGCTACACCTTC
- - TRBJ1-1 TRBV28 CASSLRRNTEAFF TGTGCCAGCAGTTTACGGAGGAACACTGAAGCTTTCTTT
- TRBD1 TRBJ1-5 TRBV5-1 CASSLYPTGDNQPQHF TGCGCCAGCAGCTTGTACCCCACAGGGGACAATCAGCCCCAGCATTTT
- TRBD1 TRBJ2-2 TRBV19 CASSIRTGVTGELFF TGTGCCAGTAGTATAAGGACAGGGGTCACCGGGGAGCTGTTTTTT
- TRBD1 TRBJ2-2 TRBV7-6 CASSFTGGSTGELFF TGTGCCAGCAGCTTCACAGGGGGGAGCACCGGGGAGCTGTTTTTT
- TRBD1 TRBJ1-5 TRBV3-1/TRBV3-2 CASSRQGDNQPQHF TGTGCCAGCAGTCGACAGGGGGACAATCAGCCCCAGCATTTT
- TRBD2 TRBJ2-1 TRBV6-2/TRBV6-3 CASRPTGLAGTVGEQFF TGTGCCAGCAGGCCTACCGGACTAGCGGGAACAGTGGGTGAGCAGTTCTTC